This TCR beta chain was identified in a study of neurological immune-mediated disorders. Serving as healthy controls were blood bank volunteers based in Maryland, USA. Per the germline V gene, CDR1 is LGHDT and CDR2 is YNNKEL (reference sequence). Trimming at V came to 3 bases and at J to 2 bases, leaving 9 bases not matched to a gene. The CDR3 consists of 16 residues. The authors made cDNA by 5'RACE with 10-nucleotide random UMIs. TCRdb re-called the 5' RACE reads through MiXCR, storing one row per CDR3 protein. The profile shows roughly 22,000 distinct CDR3 sequences, around 6% of them singletons. This clonotype has a count of ten or more. As yet, its antigen is unknown. The study, taken as a whole, reports: No expanded-clone CDR3 amino acid sequence recurred across subjects, suggesting private TCR-beta repertoires.

The clonotype was recovered from a young man in good health. The chain combines TRBV3-1 with TRBJ2-7; TRBD1 aligns across 8 bases. Sequenced: CD8+ T cells from blood. As DNA, the CDR3 is TGTGCCAGCAGCCAGGAGGACAGGGCCCTGGCCTACGAGCAGTACTTC. It translates to CASSQEDRALAYEQYF.